A selection of T cell receptor beta chains follows, all from one sample in a study of monozygotic twins with inflammatory bowel disease. For each CDR3 protein, TCRdb gives one entry from its re-call of the 5' RACE reads, without DNA. This sample's clone table lists around 410,000 distinct CDR3 sequences. The sample comprised blood. All receptors come from a human donor with ulcerative colitis or Crohn's disease, or a healthy co-twin of an affected twin (not recorded which). Both conserved end residues are part of each CDR3.

TRBV18	TRBJ1-5	CASSPAGNQPQHF
TRBV29-1	TRBJ2-1	CSAYGDKAEQFF
TRBV4-1	TRBJ2-1	CASSQPSPGQYNEQFF
TRBV20-1	TRBJ1-6	CSASDGYGNSPLHF
TRBV15	TRBJ2-5	CATSRVLAGVYQETQYF
TRBV5-1	TRBJ2-5	CASSLDGIGRSYQETQYF
TRBV29-1	TRBJ2-7	CSVVPWTGKDEQYF
TRBV19	TRBJ1-2	CASSPQGASYGYTF
TRBV19	TRBJ2-7	CASSSGRRERYYEQYF
TRBV14	TRBJ2-3	CASSRRARGDTQYF
TRBV11-3	TRBJ2-2	CASSQQGFLTGTGELFF
TRBV7-2	TRBJ2-2	CASSVDRYTGELFF
TRBV5-1	TRBJ1-2	CASSSNSGGPYGYTF
TRBV6-1	TRBJ2-7	CASRHRVSYEQYF
TRBV20-1	TRBJ2-2	CSAAAGSGELFF
TRBV28	TRBJ1-2	CASSLGDGKTYGYTF
TRBV29-1	TRBJ2-1	CSVEGRGNYNEQFF
TRBV16	TRBJ1-1	CASSQLGILNTEAFF
TRBV7-2	TRBJ2-6	CASGRGLGANVLTF
TRBV7-2	TRBJ1-1	CASSSQGMVGTEAFF
TRBV18	TRBJ1-4	CASSLIPGQRNEKLFF
TRBV5-1	TRBJ1-6	CASSLTGAYNSPLHF
TRBV12-3/TRBV12-4	TRBJ1-3	CASRPTGTGNTIYF
TRBV10-3	TRBJ2-5	CAISEWEIQETQYF